A single count supports the clone carrying this TCR beta chain. The data originate from a study of blood T cell repertoires in COVID-19. Study-wide context: COVID-19 samples, acute and convalescent, were from the United States, Italy and Spain. Sources were T cells, B-cell-depleted T cells, or PBMCs; the material itself was cDNA or gDNA.

CDR1 and CDR2 (germline): MGHRA, YSYEKL. V was pared by 1 base and J by 7 bases, with 16 bases between. The CDR3 runs to 16 residues. How the authors handled the data: From reference gene primer amplification, estimates of nucleated cell counts were derived. Method: immunoSEQ multiplex PCR; TCRdb's copy keeps in-frame clones and lacks some. That table supplies the V and J calls and clone size; D and trimming were determined from the DNA. The top ten clones hold 3% to 3.5% of a sample with 200,000 to 250,000 clones, more than 75% of them seen once. V is TRBV4-1 and J is TRBJ1-4; a weak D match, TRBD1 (5 bases). The receptor was isolated from a woman aged 30 to 39 who had recovered from COVID-19. The sample comprised peripheral blood. Written as DNA, the CDR3 is TGCGCCAGCAGCCAAGTTATCAGGGTCCAGCGTGAAAAACTGTTTTTT. Amino acids: CASSQVIRVQREKLFF.